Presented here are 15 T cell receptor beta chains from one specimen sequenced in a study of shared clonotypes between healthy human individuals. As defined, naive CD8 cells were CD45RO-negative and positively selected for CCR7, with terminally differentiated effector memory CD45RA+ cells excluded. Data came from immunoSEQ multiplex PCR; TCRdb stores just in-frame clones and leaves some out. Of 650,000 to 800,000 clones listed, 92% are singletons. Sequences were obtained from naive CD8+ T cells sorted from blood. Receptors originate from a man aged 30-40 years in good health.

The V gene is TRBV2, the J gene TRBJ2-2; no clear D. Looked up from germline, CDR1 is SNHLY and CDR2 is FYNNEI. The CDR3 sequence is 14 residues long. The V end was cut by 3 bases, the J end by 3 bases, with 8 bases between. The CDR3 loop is CASSDVRYTGELFF. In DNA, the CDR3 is TGTGCCAGCAGTGATGTCCGCTACACCGGGGAGCTGTTTTTT.

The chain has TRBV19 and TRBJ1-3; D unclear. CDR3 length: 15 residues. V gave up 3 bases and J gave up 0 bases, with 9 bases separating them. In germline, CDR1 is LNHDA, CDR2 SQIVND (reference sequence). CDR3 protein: CASSIGLHSGNTIYF. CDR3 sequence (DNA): TGTGCCAGTAGTATCGGCTTACACTCTGGAAACACCATATATTTT.

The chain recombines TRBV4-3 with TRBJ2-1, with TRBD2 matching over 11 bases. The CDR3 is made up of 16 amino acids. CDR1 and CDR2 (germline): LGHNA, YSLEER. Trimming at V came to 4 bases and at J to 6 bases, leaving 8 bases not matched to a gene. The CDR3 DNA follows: TGCGCCAGCAGCCGCTCACTAGCGGGAGCCGGCAATGAGCAGTTCTTC. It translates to CASSRSLAGAGNEQFF.

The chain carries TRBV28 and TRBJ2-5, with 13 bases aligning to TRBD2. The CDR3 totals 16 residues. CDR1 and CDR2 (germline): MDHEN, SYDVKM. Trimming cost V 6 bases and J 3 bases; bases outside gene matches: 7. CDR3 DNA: TGTGCCAGCAGAATAGGGACTAGCGGGACAAAAGAGACCCAGTACTTC. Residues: CASRIGTSGTKETQYF.

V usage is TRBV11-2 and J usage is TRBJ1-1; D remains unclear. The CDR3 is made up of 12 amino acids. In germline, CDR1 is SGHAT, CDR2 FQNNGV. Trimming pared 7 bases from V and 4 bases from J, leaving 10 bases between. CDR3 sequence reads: CASTPRGTEAFF. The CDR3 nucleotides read TGTGCCAGCACCCCCCGCGGCACTGAAGCTTTCTTT.

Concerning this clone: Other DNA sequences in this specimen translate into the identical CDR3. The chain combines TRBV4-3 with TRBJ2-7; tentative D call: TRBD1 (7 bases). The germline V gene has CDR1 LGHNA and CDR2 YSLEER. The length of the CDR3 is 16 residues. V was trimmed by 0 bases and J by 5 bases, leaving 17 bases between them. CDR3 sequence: CASSQDRRQGGDEQYF. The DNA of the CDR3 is TGCGCCAGCAGCCAAGATCGTAGGCAGGGGGGCGACGAGCAGTACTTC.

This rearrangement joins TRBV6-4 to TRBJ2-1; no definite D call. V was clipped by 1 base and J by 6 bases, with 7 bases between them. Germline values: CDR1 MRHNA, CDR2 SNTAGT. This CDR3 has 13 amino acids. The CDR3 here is CASSDFPPNEQFF. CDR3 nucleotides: TGTGCCAGCAGTGACTTCCCGCCCAATGAGCAGTTCTTC.

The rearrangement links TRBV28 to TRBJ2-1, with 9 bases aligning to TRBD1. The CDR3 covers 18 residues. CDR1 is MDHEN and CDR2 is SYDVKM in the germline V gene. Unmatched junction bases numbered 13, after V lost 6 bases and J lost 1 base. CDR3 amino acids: CASSPPGQGSRSYNEQFF. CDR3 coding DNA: TGTGCCAGCAGCCCTCCGGGACAGGGATCAAGGTCCTACAATGAGCAGTTCTTC.

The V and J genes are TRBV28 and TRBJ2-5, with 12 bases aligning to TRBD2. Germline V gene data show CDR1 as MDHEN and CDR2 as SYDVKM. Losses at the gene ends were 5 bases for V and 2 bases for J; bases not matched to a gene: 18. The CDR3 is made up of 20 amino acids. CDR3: CASSPRLKHPGTSGQETQYF. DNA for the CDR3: TGTGCCAGCAGTCCTCGACTAAAACATCCCGGGACTAGCGGGCAAGAGACCCAGTACTTC.

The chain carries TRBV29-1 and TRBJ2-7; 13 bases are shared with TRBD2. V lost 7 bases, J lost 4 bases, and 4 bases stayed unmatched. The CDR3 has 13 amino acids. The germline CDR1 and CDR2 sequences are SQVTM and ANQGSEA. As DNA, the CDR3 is TGCAGCGCTGGACTAGCGGGAGTGTACGAGCAGTACTTC. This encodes CSAGLAGVYEQYF.

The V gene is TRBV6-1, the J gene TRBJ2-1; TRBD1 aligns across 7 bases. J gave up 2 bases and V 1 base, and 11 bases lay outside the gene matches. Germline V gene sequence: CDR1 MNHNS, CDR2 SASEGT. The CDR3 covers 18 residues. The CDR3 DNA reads TGTGCCAGCAGTGAAGGGTCGGGGACAGCTTCTACCTACAATGAGCAGTTCTTC. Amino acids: CASSEGSGTASTYNEQFF.

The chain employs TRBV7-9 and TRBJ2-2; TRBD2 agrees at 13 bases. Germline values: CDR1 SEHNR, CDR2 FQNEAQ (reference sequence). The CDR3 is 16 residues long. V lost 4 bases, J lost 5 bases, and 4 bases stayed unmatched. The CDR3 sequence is CASSSTSGRVTGELFF. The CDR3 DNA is TGTGCCAGCAGCTCCACTAGCGGGAGGGTTACCGGGGAGCTGTTTTTT. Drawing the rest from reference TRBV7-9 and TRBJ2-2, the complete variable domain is DTGVSQNPRHKITKRGQNVTFRCDPISEHNRLYWYRQTLGQGPEFLTYFQNEAQLEKSRLLSDRFSAERPKGSFSTLEIQRTEQGDSAMYLCASSSTSGRVTGELFFGEGSRLTVL.

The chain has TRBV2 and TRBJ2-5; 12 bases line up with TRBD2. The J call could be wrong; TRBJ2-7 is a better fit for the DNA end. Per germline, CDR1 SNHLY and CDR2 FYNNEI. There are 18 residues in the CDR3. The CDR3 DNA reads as TGTGCCAGCAGTGAAGCGCCCTGGACTAGCGGGACATCCGACGAGCAGTACTTC. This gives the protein CASSEAPWTSGTSDEQYF.

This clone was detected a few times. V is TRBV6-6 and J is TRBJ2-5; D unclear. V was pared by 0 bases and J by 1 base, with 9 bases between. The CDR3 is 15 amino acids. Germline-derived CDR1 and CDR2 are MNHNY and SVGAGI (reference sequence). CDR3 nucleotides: TGTGCCAGCAGTTACTCGCTGGGTAGCCAAGAGACCCAGTACTTC. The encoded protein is CASSYSLGSQETQYF.

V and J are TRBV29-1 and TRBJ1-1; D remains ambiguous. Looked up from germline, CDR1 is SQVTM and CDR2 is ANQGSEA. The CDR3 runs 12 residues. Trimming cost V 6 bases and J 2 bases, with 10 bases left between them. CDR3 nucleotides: TGCAGCGTGAGCAGGCGCAACACTGAAGCTTTCTTT. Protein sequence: CSVSRRNTEAFF.